One TCR beta chain is described in this entry. This specimen comes from a study of CD8+ T cells in alopecia areata. cDNA reverse transcribed from extracted RNA served as the sequencing template. Using immunoSEQ multiplex PCR, the repertoire was profiled, and TCRdb retains in-frame clones only, with some absent. The sample includes roughly 150,000 clones, 55% to 65% of them seen just once. From germline, CDR1 is SGDLS and CDR2 YYNGEE. The CDR3 runs to 15 residues. Germline trimming cut 4 bases from V and 0 bases from J; bases unmatched to any gene: 4. The sequence derives from a human donor in good health. J is TRBJ2-5 and V is TRBV9, with 9 bases lining up with TRBD1. Material for sequencing was CD4+ T cells sorted from blood. The CDR3 DNA reads TGTGCCAGCAGCCGCCGGGACAGGGACCAAGAGACCCAGTACTTC. Its translation: CASSRRDRDQETQYF.